This TCR beta chain was identified during a study of shared T cell receptors in the human thymus. Trimming removed 2 bases at V and 2 bases at J, with 14 bases between. Germline CDR1 is MDHEN and CDR2 is SYDVKM. CDR3 length equals 16 residues. Measured with immunoSEQ multiplex PCR; TCRdb has only the in-frame clones, and not every one. The sample has hundreds of thousands of clones, over 75% seen once; the top ten hold under 0.01%. These data were also filed under a second study, of human thymus T cells. That publication notes: The thymus was resected at corrective cardiac surgery. Thymic and blood repertoires seemed to favor certain V and J genes. As related research reported, thymic repertoires overlapped highly among unrelated individuals.

J is TRBJ2-3 and V is TRBV28; D is possibly TRBD1 (6 bases). Material: thymocytes. The source of this sequence is a boy in the first two years of life with a congenital heart defect. The CDR3, as DNA: TGTGCCAGCAGTTTAACCCGACAGGATACCACAGATACGCAGTATTTT. Its protein product is CASSLTRQDTTDTQYF.